A single sample is the source of the 16 T cell receptor beta chains below, sequenced in a study of cytomegalovirus exposure and HLA in healthy donors. Use of 60 Vbeta and 13 Jbeta primers characterized the PCR. Only in-frame clones appear in the TCRdb table, and some are missing; sequencing was by immunoSEQ multiplex PCR. The sample holds around 160,000 clones, 65% to 70% seen once. Sequencing used PBMCs. Receptors were obtained from a woman younger than 30 in good health and CMV-seropositive.

This chain uses TRBV2 with TRBJ2-7, with 7 bases matching TRBD1. Germline V CDR1 and CDR2: SNHLY, FYNNEI. Trimming removed 3 bases from V and 2 bases from J; junction bases left unmatched: 4. This CDR3 spans 14 amino acids. Here the CDR3 reads CASSEGDSAYEQYF. The CDR3 DNA sequence: TGTGCCAGCAGTGAGGGGGACAGTGCCTACGAGCAGTACTTC.

The gene calls are TRBV7-2 and TRBJ2-5, with D perhaps matching TRBD1 (6 bases). The V end was cut by 4 bases, the J end by 5 bases, with 11 bases between. The CDR3 has 13 residues. CDR1 is SGHTA and CDR2 is FQGNSA in the germline V gene. CDR3 in DNA: TGTGCCAGCAGCTCGCAGGGGATGGAGACCCAGTACTTC. Translating gives CASSSQGMETQYF.

This clone was seen a few times. This chain links TRBV19 with TRBJ1-6; weak D call: TRBD1 (6 bases). Trimming stripped 6 bases from V and 7 bases from J, with 7 bases between. Germline V gene data show CDR1 as LNHDA and CDR2 as SQIVND (reference sequence). CDR3 length: 12 residues. The CDR3 nucleotides read TGTGCCAGTAGACAGGGAAATTCACCCCTCCACTTT. Its translation is CASRQGNSPLHF.

The rearrangement links TRBV5-4 to TRBJ1-4; 7 bases line up with TRBD1. CDR3 length equals 15 residues. Germline-derived CDR1 and CDR2 are SGHNT and YYREEE (reference sequence). After removal of 3 bases from V and 6 bases from J, the junction contained 8 bases not matched to a gene. The DNA for the CDR3 is TGTGCCAGCAGCTCGAACTCAGGGGGTTATGAAAAACTGTTTTTT. Translated, it gives CASSSNSGGYEKLFF. The variable domain in full, completed from reference TRBV5-4 and TRBJ1-4, reads ETGVTQSPTHLIKTRGQQVTLRCSSQSGHNTVSWYQQALGQGPQFIFQYYREEENGRGNFPPRFSGLQFPNYSSELNVNALELDDSALYLCASSSNSGGYEKLFFGSGTQLSVL.

This clone was seen a handful of times. The chain recombines TRBV5-1 with TRBJ2-1, with 7 bases aligning to TRBD1. V lost 3 bases, J lost 8 bases, and 11 bases stayed unmatched. This CDR3 spans 15 amino acids. Per the germline V gene, CDR1 is SGHRS and CDR2 is YFSETQ. This chain's CDR3 is CASSWLRQGPDEQFF. The CDR3 DNA is TGCGCCAGCAGCTGGCTTCGACAGGGTCCGGATGAGCAGTTCTTC.

The chain carries TRBV19 and TRBJ1-1, with a weak D call TRBD1 (5 bases). CDR1 LNHDA and CDR2 SQIVND come from the germline V gene (reference sequence). This CDR3 contains 17 residues. With 4 bases removed from V and 0 bases from J, the gap between germline ends came to 18 bases. CDR3 sequence: CASSRGRVSGMNTEAFF. The CDR3 DNA is TGTGCCAGTAGTAGGGGGAGGGTTTCTGGGATGAACACTGAAGCTTTCTTT.

The rearrangement joins TRBV6-1 to TRBJ1-5; D is possibly TRBD1 (6 bases). This CDR3 spans 16 amino acids. Looked up from germline, CDR1 is MNHNS and CDR2 is SASEGT. V lost 2 bases and J 3 bases, leaving 14 bases between the germline ends. This CDR3 reads CASSEHTGRANQPQHF. The CDR3 nucleotides are TGTGCCAGCAGTGAACATACAGGGAGGGCCAATCAGCCCCAGCATTTT.

This clone was seen only a few times. The rearrangement uses TRBV19 and TRBJ2-3, with 8 bases lining up with TRBD2. J gave up 2 bases and V 10 bases, and 11 bases lay outside the gene matches. Germline CDR1 LNHDA, CDR2 SQIVND (reference sequence). There are 15 residues in the CDR3. The CDR3 protein is CATLPSGRYTDTQYF. CDR3 nucleotide sequence: TGTGCCACCCTACCTAGCGGGCGGTACACAGATACGCAGTATTTT.

This CDR3 is CASSIRGRASEKLFF. The CDR3 DNA follows: TGTGCCAGTAGTATAAGGGGCAGGGCCTCAGAAAAACTGTTTTTT. The chain recombines TRBV19 with TRBJ1-4; TRBD1 might be the D (5 bases). Trimming cost V 2 bases and J 8 bases, with 15 bases left between them. The germline CDR1 and CDR2 sequences are LNHDA and SQIVND (reference sequence). CDR3 size: 15 residues.

The rearrangement links TRBV27 to TRBJ2-7; 9 bases map to TRBD1. This CDR3 has 15 residues. Germline V gene data show CDR1 as MNHEY and CDR2 as SMNVEV (reference sequence). V lost 6 bases to trimming and J lost 2 bases; unmatched junction nucleotides: 8. CDR3 coding DNA: TGTGCCAGCAGCCCCGGACAGGGGTTTACCTACGAGCAGTACTTC. This translates into CASSPGQGFTYEQYF.

The chain uses TRBV6-1 and TRBJ1-2; D not resolved. Germline CDR1 is MNHNS and CDR2 is SASEGT. This CDR3 spans 13 amino acids. The ends were cut back, 0 bases at V and 10 bases at J, with 12 bases in the middle. The CDR3 DNA reads as TGTGCCAGCAGTGAAGCTACATTCGGGTACTACACCTTC. It translates to CASSEATFGYYTF.

This chain links TRBV2 with TRBJ1-3; D is undetermined. The V gene's germline CDR1 is SNHLY and CDR2 FYNNEI. The CDR3 length is 14 residues. Trimming took 7 bases from V and 0 from J, leaving 10 bases between them. The CDR3 region is CASNPVLSGNTIYF. The DNA of the CDR3 is TGTGCCAGCAATCCCGTCCTCTCTGGAAACACCATATATTTT. The whole variable domain, filled in from reference TRBV2 and TRBJ1-3, reads EPEVTQTPSHQVTQMGQEVILRCVPISNHLYFYWYRQILGQKVEFLVSFYNNEISEKSEIFDDQFSVERPDGSNFTLKIRSTKLEDSAMYFCASNPVLSGNTIYFGEGSWLTVV.

This clone was found a few times. The V gene is TRBV19, the J gene TRBJ1-5; tentatively, D is TRBD1 (5 bases). V was clipped by 5 bases and J by 0 bases, with 14 bases between them. The CDR3 is 16 residues long. Germline-derived CDR1 and CDR2 are LNHDA and SQIVND (reference sequence). CDR3 DNA sequence: TGTGCCAGTAGTGGAGCCTGGGGCTATAGCAATCAGCCCCAGCATTTT. It specifies CASSGAWGYSNQPQHF.

V gene TRBV2 combines with J gene TRBJ1-2; the D gene is possibly TRBD1 (6 bases). CDR1 and CDR2 (germline): SNHLY, FYNNEI. This CDR3 contains 14 residues. Trimming left V 8 bases short and J 7 bases short, with 20 bases between. CDR3 residues: CASSTDRYSGGYTF. As DNA, the CDR3 is TGTGCCAGCTCAACCGACAGGTATTCGGGTGGCTACACCTTC.

V and J are TRBV6-5 and TRBJ2-3; no clear D gene. Trimming removed 8 bases from V and 1 base from J, with 13 bases in between. The CDR3 is 14 amino acids. Germline V gene lookup returns CDR1 MNHEY and CDR2 SVGAGI. The CDR3 sequence is CASRVGRGTDTQYF. DNA of the CDR3: TGTGCCAGCCGTGTGGGCCGTGGCACAGATACGCAGTATTTT.

The chain links TRBV10-2 to TRBJ2-5, with 12 bases lining up with TRBD2. Germline CDR1 reads WSHSY; CDR2 reads SAAADI. Losses at the gene ends were 7 bases for V and 5 bases for J; bases not matched to a gene: 5. The CDR3 length is 14 residues. The CDR3 protein is CASKLAGGSETQYF. DNA for the CDR3: TGCGCCAGCAAACTAGCGGGGGGCTCTGAGACCCAGTACTTC.